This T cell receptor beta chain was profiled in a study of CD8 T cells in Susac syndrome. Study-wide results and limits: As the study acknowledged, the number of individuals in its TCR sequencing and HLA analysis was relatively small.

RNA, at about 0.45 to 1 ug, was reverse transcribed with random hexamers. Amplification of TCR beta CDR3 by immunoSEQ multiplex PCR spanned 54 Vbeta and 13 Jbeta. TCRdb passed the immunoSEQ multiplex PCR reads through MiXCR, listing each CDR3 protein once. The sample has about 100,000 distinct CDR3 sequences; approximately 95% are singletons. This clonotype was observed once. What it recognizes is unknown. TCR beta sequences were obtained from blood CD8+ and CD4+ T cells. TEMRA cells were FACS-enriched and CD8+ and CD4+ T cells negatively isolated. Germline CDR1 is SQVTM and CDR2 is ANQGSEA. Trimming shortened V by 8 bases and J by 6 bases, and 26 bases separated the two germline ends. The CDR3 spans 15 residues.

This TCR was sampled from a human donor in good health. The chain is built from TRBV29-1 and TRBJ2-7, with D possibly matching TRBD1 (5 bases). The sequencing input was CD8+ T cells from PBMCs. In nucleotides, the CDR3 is TGCAGCATTCCACACCCTGGCAGGGTATCGGGCGAGCAGTACTTC. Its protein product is CSIPHPGRVSGEQYF.